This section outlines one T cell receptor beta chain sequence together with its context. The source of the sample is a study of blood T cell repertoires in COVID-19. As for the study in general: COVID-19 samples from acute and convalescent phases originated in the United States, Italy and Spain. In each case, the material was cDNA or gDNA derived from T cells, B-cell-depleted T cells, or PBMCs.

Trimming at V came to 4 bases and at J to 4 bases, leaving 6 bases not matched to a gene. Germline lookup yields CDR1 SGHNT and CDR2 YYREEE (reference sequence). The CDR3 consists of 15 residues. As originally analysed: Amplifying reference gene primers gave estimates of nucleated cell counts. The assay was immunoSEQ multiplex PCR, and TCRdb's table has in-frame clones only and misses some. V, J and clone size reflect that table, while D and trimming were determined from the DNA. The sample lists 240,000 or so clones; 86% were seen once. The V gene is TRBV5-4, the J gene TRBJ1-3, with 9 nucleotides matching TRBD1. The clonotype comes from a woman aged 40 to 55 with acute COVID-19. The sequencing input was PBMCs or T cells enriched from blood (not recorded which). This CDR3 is CASSIQGAVGNTIYF. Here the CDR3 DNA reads TGTGCCAGCAGCATACAGGGGGCGGTAGGAAACACCATATATTTT.